The source of this T cell receptor (beta chain) is a study of blood T cell repertoires in COVID-19. The method was immunoSEQ multiplex PCR; TCRdb's version includes in-frame clones alone and lacks a portion of them. The sample consists of 100,000 to 150,000 clones, roughly 83% of them appearing once. The sample holds one count of this clone. The sequenced material came from peripheral blood. The receptor's source is a woman aged 25 to 45 who had recovered from COVID-19.

CDR3 coding DNA: TGTGCCAGCAGCTTTATGGGGCGAAGCTCTGGGGCCAACGTCCTGACTTTC. Translated, it gives CASSFMGRSSGANVLTF. The rearrangement joins TRBV7-2 to TRBJ2-6; the D gene is possibly TRBD1 (5 bases). The CDR3 runs to 17 residues. Trimming pared 3 bases from V and 0 bases from J, leaving 12 bases between. CDR1 is SGHTA, CDR2 FQGNSA, per germline.